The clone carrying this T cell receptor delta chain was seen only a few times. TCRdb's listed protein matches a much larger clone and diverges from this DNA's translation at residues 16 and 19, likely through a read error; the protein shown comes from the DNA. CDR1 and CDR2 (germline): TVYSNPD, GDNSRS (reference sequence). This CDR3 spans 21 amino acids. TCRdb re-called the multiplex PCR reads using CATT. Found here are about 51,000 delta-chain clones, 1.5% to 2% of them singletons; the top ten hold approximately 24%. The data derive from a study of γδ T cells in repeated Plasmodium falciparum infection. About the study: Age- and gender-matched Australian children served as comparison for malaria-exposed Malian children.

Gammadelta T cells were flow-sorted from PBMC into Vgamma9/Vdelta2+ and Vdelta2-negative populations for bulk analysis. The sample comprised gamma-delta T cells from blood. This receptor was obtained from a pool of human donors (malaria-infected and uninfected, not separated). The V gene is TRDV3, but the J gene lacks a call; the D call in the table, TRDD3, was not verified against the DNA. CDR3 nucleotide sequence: TGTGCCTTTTCCGTCCTCTTTTACTGGGGGATACGCGAGTCTTACATCGATAAACCCATCTTT. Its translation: CAFSVLFYWGIRESYIDKPIF.